Each of the 18 T cell receptor beta chains below was sequenced from the same sample in a study of blood T cell repertoires in COVID-19. Produced via immunoSEQ multiplex PCR; TCRdb's table is partial and in-frame only. The sample shows 250,000 to 350,000 clones, around 90% of them seen only once. Sequencing was done on a sample of peripheral blood. The receptors here all came from a woman between 25 and 40 years old with COVID-19, enrolled during active disease.

The chain uses TRBV3-1 (or the pseudogene TRBV3-2) and TRBJ2-4; weak D call: TRBD2 (7 bases). Germline CDR1 is LGHDT and CDR2 is YNNKEL (reference sequence). Trimming removed 0 bases from V and 8 bases from J, with 14 bases in between. The CDR3 is 15 amino acids. CDR3 nucleotides: TGTGCCAGCAGCCAAGATCCGGGGGGCAGGGACATTCAGTACTTC. This encodes CASSQDPGGRDIQYF.

The chain couples TRBV6-1 to TRBJ2-7; 7 bases are a match to TRBD2. V was pared by 0 bases and J by 7 bases, with 12 bases of the junction left unmatched. CDR1 MNHNS and CDR2 SASEGT come from the germline V gene. The length of the CDR3 is 16 residues. CDR3 sequence (DNA): TGTGCCAGCAGTGAAGCGCAAAGGACTAGGGGCGGGGAGCAGTACTTC. This codes for CASSEAQRTRGGEQYF.

J is TRBJ1-1 and V is TRBV4-2, with D perhaps matching TRBD1 (5 bases). Germline V CDR1 and CDR2: LGHNA, YNFKEQ. The CDR3 has 15 residues. Trimming left V 2 bases short and J 2 bases short, with 12 bases between. The CDR3 DNA sequence: TGTGCCAGCAGCCAATCCCCCCAGGGAAACACTGAAGCTTTCTTT. Its protein is CASSQSPQGNTEAFF.

The chain carries TRBV3-1 (or the pseudogene TRBV3-2) and TRBJ1-4, with 7 nucleotides matching TRBD1. The CDR3 covers 17 residues. Germline CDR1 is LGHDT and CDR2 is YNNKEL (reference sequence). V dropped 4 bases and J dropped 8; count of bases not matched to a gene: 16. The CDR3 DNA is TGTGCCAGCAGCCCTTTGCCCTACAGGGGTTTGGGGGAAAAACTGTTTTTT. Translating gives CASSPLPYRGLGEKLFF.

The chain combines TRBV14 with TRBJ1-3; D is unresolved. Germline CDR1 and CDR2: SGHDN and FVKESK. V was trimmed by 1 base and J by 0 bases, leaving 13 bases between them. The CDR3 totals 17 residues. This chain's CDR3 is CASSQVAGIHSGNTIYF. CDR3 bases: TGTGCCAGCAGCCAAGTTGCAGGTATCCACTCTGGAAACACCATATATTTT.

This rearrangement joins TRBV28 to TRBJ1-1; D call uncertain. The CDR3 sequence is 11 residues long. The V gene's germline CDR1 is MDHEN and CDR2 SYDVKM. V was cut by 5 bases and J by 7 bases, with 8 bases left in between. CDR3 nucleotide sequence: TGTGCCAGCAGTCTCCTAGGTGAAGCTTTCTTT. This translates into CASSLLGEAFF.

The gene calls are TRBV18 and TRBJ1-1, with D possibly being TRBD1 (6 bases). CDR3 length: 16 amino acids. V was shortened by 3 bases and J by 1 base, with 15 bases between the two germline ends. CDR1 KGHSH and CDR2 LQKENI come from the germline V gene. In DNA, the CDR3 is TGTGCCAGCTCACCTATGTGGGCAGGGGAGAACACTGAAGCTTTCTTT. Amino acids: CASSPMWAGENTEAFF.

The rearrangement uses TRBV28 and TRBJ2-3, with TRBD1 identical over 8 bases. The CDR3 covers 17 residues. The V and J ends lost 2 bases and 5 bases, in that order; junction bases with no gene match: 12. Germline V gene sequence: CDR1 MDHEN, CDR2 SYDVKM. Here the CDR3 reads CASSLLRAGGLKDTQYF. In DNA form, the CDR3 reads TGTGCCAGCAGTTTACTCCGGGCAGGGGGCCTAAAAGATACGCAGTATTTT.

Written as DNA, the CDR3 is TGTGCCAGCAGCGCGACTAGCGTTGAGCAGTTCTTC. Its translation: CASSATSVEQFF. V usage is TRBV7-9 and J usage is TRBJ2-1; TRBD2 matches 8 bases. This CDR3 is 12 amino acids long. J was trimmed by 9 bases and V by 5 bases; bases with no gene match: 3. CDR1 and CDR2 from the germline V gene are SEHNR and FQNEAQ (reference sequence).

The rearrangement links TRBV5-4 to TRBJ2-1, with TRBD2 identical over 9 bases. The CDR3 extends over 16 amino acids. V shed 0 bases, J shed 4 bases, and the junction held 5 bases outside the gene matches. The germline V gene has CDR1 SGHNT and CDR2 YYREEE (reference sequence). DNA for the CDR3: TGTGCCAGCAGCTTGGAAGTAGCGGGGGAATACAATGAGCAGTTCTTC. It codes for CASSLEVAGEYNEQFF.

This rearrangement joins TRBV12-5 to TRBJ1-2; 10 positions agree with TRBD1. The CDR3 is 15 residues long. The V gene's germline CDR1 is LGHNT and CDR2 FRNRAP. J lost 6 bases, V lost 7 bases, and 11 bases had no gene match. CDR3 loop: CASDDPGQGINGYTF. In DNA form, the CDR3 reads TGTGCTAGTGACGATCCGGGACAGGGGATTAATGGCTACACCTTC.

The V and J genes are TRBV6-1 and TRBJ2-1, with TRBD2 matching over 8 bases. The CDR3 consists of 16 residues. Trimming cost V 2 bases and J 4 bases; bases outside gene matches: 7. Germline loops: CDR1 MNHNS, CDR2 SASEGT. As DNA, the CDR3 is TGTGCCAGCAGTGAATACGCTAGCGGGTTATACAATGAGCAGTTCTTC. It encodes CASSEYASGLYNEQFF.

The chain joins TRBV11-2 to TRBJ2-1; 10 bases match TRBD1. Germline CDR1 is SGHAT and CDR2 is FQNNGV. This CDR3 region has 15 residues. V gave up 5 bases and J gave up 7 bases; unmatched junction bases: 8. The CDR3: CASSQTGGAGNEQFF. In nucleotides, the CDR3 is TGTGCCAGCAGCCAGACAGGGGGCGCGGGGAATGAGCAGTTCTTC.

Only a few counts were recorded for this clone. V gene TRBV7-2 combines with J gene TRBJ1-2, with D perhaps TRBD1 (6 bases). CDR1 and CDR2 (germline): SGHTA, FQGNSA. Trimming left V 1 base short and J 4 bases short, with 10 bases between. CDR3 length: 14 residues. The CDR3 loop reads CASSLEAGAYGYTF. The CDR3 nucleotides are TGTGCCAGCAGCTTAGAGGCAGGGGCCTATGGCTACACCTTC.

This clone appeared once. Other DNA sequences from this sample encode an identical CDR3 as well. The chain employs TRBV28 and TRBJ2-7, with D tentatively TRBD1 (5 bases). The germline V and J ends were trimmed by 6 bases and 3 bases, with 12 bases remaining between them. The germline V gene has CDR1 MDHEN and CDR2 SYDVKM. CDR3 length: 13 residues. For the CDR3, the DNA is TGTGCCAGCAGCCTCGGACACCTCTACGAGCAGTACTTC. It yields the protein CASSLGHLYEQYF.

CDR3 amino acids: CASRNRDRVAEAFF. The CDR3 bases are TGCGCCAGCAGAAACCGGGACAGGGTGGCTGAAGCTTTCTTT. This chain joins TRBV10-2 and TRBJ1-1, with TRBD1 matching over 9 bases. Germline V CDR1 and CDR2: WSHSY, SAAADI. Trimming cost V 6 bases and J 6 bases; bases outside gene matches: 8. The CDR3 covers 14 residues.

V gene TRBV9 combines with J gene TRBJ1-5; 7 nucleotides agree with TRBD1. J lost 4 bases, V lost 0 bases, and 4 bases had no gene match. The CDR3 consists of 15 residues. CDR1 and CDR2 from the germline V gene are SGDLS and YYNGEE. The CDR3 here is CASSVGGTANQPQHF. The DNA of the CDR3 is TGTGCCAGCAGCGTAGGGGGGACAGCTAATCAGCCCCAGCATTTT.

CDR3 nucleotide sequence: TGCAGCTTTGGTACGACAGACATCTATGGCTACACCTTC. Translation gives CSFGTTDIYGYTF. This chain links TRBV29-1 with TRBJ1-2; D is perhaps TRBD1 (5 bases). Trimming stripped 8 bases from V and 4 bases from J, with 17 bases between. CDR1 is SQVTM, CDR2 ANQGSEA, per germline. The CDR3 length is 13 residues.